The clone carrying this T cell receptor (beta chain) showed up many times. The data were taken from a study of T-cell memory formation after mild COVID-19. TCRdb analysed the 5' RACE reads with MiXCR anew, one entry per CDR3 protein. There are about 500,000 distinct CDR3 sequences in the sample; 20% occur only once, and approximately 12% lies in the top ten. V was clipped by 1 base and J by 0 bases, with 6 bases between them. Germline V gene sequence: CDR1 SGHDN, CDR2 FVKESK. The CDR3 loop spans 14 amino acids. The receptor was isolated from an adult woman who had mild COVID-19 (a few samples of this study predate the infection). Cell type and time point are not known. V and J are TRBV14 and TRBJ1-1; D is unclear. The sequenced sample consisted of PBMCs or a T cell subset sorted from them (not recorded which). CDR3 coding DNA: TGTGCCAGCAGCCAAGGGACCTTGAACACTGAAGCTTTCTTT. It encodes CASSQGTLNTEAFF.